This T cell receptor (beta chain) was recovered during a study of vaccination and CD4 T cells after COVID-19. Study information: At a median around 100 days (range 35 to 161) after diagnosis, post-COVID samples were drawn.

Treatment of the sample: roughly ten-day PBMC culture with coronavirus spike peptide pools or control peptides (ViraFEST assay). The Oncomine TCR Beta short-read assay sequenced DNA from cultured CD4+ T cells. MiXCR, applied by TCRdb to the PCR reads, yields one record per CDR3 protein. The sample has under 3,500 distinct CDR3 sequences; under 30% are singletons. In its sample, this clonotype ranks as medium-sized. Its antigen is unknown. This clonotype was obtained from a human donor who had recovered from COVID-19. The starting material was CD4+ T cells from blood, cultured in vitro, obtained after SARS-CoV-2 vaccination.

CDR3 protein: CASSTGITEAFF. CDR3 coding DNA: TGTGCCAGCAGTACAGGGATAACTGAAGCTTTCTTT. The V call is TRBV6-1, the J call TRBJ1-1, with D possibly being TRBD1 (6 bases). Looked up from germline, CDR1 is MNHNS and CDR2 is SASEGT. V was cut by 5 bases and J by 5 bases, with 9 bases left in between. The CDR3 covers 12 residues.